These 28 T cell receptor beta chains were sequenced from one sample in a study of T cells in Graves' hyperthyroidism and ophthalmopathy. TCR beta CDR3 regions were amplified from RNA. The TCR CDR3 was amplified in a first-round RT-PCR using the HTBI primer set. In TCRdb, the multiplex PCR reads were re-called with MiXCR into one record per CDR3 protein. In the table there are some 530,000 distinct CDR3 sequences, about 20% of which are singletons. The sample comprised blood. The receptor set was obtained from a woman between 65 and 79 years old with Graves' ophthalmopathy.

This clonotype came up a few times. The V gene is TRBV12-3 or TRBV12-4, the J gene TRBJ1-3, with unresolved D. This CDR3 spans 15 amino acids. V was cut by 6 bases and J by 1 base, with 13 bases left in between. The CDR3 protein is CASRPEGGSGNTIYF. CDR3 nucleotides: TGTGCCAGCAGACCCGAAGGTGGGTCTGGAAACACCATATATTTT.

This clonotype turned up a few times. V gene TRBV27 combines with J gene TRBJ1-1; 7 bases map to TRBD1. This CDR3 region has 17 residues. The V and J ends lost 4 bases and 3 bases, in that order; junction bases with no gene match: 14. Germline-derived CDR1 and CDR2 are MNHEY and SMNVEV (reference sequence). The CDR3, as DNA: TGTGCCAGCAGTTCGTTCAGGGGGGGAGGTTTTTACACTGAAGCTTTCTTT. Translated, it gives CASSSFRGGGFYTEAFF.

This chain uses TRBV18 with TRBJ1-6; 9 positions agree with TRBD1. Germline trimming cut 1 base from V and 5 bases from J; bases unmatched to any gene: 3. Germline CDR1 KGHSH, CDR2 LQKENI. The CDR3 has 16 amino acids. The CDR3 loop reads CASSPLQGADNSPLHF. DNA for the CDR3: TGTGCCAGCTCACCACTACAGGGGGCTGATAATTCACCCCTCCACTTT.

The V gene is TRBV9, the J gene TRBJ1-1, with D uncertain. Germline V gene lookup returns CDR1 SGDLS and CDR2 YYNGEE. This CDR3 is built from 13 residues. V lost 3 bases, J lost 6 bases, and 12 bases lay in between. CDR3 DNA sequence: TGTGCCAGCAGCGCCCCGAGTGACCCTGAAGCTTTCTTT. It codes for CASSAPSDPEAFF.

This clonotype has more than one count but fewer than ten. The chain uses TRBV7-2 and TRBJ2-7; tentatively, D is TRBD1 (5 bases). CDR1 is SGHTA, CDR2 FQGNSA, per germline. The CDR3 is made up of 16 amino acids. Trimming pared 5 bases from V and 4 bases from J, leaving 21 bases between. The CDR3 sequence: CASSRGRSISDYEQYF. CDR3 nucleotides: TGTGCCAGCAGCAGGGGTCGATCTATTTCGGATTACGAGCAGTACTTC.

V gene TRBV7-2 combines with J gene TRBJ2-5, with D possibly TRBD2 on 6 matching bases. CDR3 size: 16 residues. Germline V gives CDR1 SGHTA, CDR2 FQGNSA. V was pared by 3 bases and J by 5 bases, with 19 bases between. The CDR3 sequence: CASSFSPGRGAETQYF. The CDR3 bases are TGTGCCAGCAGCTTTAGCCCGGGGCGGGGCGCTGAGACCCAGTACTTC. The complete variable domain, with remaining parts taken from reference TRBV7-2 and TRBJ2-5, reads GAGVSQSPSNKVTEKGKDVELRCDPISGHTALYWYRQSLGQGLEFLIYFQGNSAPDKSGLPSDRFSAERTGGSVSTLTIQRTQQEDSAVYLCASSFSPGRGAETQYFGPGTRLLVL.

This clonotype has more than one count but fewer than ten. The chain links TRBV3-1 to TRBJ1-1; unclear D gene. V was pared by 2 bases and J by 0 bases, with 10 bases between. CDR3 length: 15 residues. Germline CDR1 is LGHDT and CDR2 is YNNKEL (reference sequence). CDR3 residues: CASSQTSYLNTEAFF. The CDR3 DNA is TGTGCCAGCAGCCAAACTTCTTATTTGAACACTGAAGCTTTCTTT. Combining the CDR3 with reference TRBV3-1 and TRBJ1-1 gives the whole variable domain DTAVSQTPKYLVTQMGNDKSIKCEQNLGHDTMYWYKQDSKKFLKIMFSYNNKELIINETVPNRFSPKSPDKAHLNLHINSLELGDSAVYFCASSQTSYLNTEAFFGQGTRLTVV.

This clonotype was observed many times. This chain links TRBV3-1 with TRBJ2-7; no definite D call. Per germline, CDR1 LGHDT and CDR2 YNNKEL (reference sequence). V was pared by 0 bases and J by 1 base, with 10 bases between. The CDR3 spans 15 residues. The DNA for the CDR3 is TGTGCCAGCAGCCAAGAGCGGCTGGCGTCCTACGAGCAGTACTTC. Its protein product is CASSQERLASYEQYF.

The CDR3, as DNA: TGTGCCAGCAGCGTAGGCGGGGGACTAGCGGGAACAGAGACCCAGTACTTC. Its protein product is CASSVGGGLAGTETQYF. The chain is built from TRBV9 and TRBJ2-5; 13 bases match TRBD2. The junction had 6 bases not matched to a gene; V was cut back by 0 bases and J by 4 bases. Germline CDR1 reads SGDLS; CDR2 reads YYNGEE. The CDR3 loop spans 17 amino acids.

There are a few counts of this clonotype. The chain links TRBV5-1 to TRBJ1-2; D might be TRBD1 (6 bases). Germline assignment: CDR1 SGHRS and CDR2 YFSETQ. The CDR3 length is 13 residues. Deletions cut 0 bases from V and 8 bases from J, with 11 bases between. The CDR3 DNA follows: TGCGCCAGCAGCTTGGGGGGGCGAGAAGGCTACACCTTC. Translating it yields CASSLGGREGYTF.

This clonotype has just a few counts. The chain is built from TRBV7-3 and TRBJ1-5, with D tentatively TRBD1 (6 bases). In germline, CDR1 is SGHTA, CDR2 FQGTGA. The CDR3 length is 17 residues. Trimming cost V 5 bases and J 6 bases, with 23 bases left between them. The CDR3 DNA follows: TGTGCCAGCAGCCCTAGAATCAGGGGATCGTCGGGTCAGCCCCAGCATTTT. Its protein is CASSPRIRGSSGQPQHF.

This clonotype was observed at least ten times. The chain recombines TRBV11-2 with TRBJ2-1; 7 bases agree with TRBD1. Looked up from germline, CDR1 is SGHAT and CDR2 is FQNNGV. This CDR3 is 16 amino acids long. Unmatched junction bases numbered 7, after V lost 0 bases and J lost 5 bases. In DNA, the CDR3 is TGTGCCAGCAGCTTAGAGGGCACAGGGGACAACAATGAGCAGTTCTTC. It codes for CASSLEGTGDNNEQFF. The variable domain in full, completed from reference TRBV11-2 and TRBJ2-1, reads EAGVAQSPRYKIIEKRQSVAFWCNPISGHATLYWYQQILGQGPKLLIQFQNNGVVDDSQLPKDRFSAERLKGVDSTLKIQPAKLEDSAVYLCASSLEGTGDNNEQFFGPGTRLTVL.

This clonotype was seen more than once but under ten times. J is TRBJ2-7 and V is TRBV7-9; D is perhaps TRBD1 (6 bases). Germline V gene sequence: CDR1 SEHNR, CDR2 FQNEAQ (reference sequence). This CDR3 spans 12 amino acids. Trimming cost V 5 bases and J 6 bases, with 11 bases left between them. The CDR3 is CASSITGIEQYF. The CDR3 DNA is TGTGCCAGCAGCATAACAGGGATCGAGCAGTACTTC.

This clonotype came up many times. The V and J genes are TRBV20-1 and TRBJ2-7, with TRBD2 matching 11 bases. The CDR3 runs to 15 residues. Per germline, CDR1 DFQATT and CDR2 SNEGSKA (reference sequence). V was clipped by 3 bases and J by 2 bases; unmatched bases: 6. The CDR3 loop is CSARAHSGRAYEQYF. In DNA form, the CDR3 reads TGCAGTGCTAGGGCCCATAGCGGGAGGGCCTACGAGCAGTACTTC.

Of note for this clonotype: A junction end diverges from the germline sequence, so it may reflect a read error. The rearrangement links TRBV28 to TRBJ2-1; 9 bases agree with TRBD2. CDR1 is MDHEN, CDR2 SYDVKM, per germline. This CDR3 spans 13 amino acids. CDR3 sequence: CASSPQIIAGVLF. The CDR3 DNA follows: TGTGCCAGCAGTCCGCAAATAATAGCGGGAGTGCTCTTC.

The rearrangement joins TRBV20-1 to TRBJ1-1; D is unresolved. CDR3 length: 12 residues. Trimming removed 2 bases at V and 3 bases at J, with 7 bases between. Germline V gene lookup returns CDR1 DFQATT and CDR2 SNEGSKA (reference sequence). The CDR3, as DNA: TGCAGTGCTAGAAAACAGTACACTGAAGCTTTCTTT. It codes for CSARKQYTEAFF.

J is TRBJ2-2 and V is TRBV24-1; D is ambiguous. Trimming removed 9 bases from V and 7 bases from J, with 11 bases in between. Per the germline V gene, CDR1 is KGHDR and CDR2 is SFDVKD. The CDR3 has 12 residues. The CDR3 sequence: CATSTARGELFF. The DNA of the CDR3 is TGTGCCACCTCCACGGCGCGCGGGGAGCTGTTTTTT.

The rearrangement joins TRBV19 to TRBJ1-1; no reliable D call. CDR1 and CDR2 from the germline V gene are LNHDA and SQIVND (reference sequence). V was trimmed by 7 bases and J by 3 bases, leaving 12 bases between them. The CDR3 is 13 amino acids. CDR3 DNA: TGTGCCAGTAAAGACAACACTCACACTGAAGCTTTCTTT. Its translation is CASKDNTHTEAFF. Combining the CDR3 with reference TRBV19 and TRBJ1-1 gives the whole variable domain DGGITQSPKYLFRKEGQNVTLSCEQNLNHDAMYWYRQDPGQGLRLIYYSQIVNDFQKGDIAEGYSVSREKKESFPLTVTSAQKNPTAFYLCASKDNTHTEAFFGQGTRLTVV.

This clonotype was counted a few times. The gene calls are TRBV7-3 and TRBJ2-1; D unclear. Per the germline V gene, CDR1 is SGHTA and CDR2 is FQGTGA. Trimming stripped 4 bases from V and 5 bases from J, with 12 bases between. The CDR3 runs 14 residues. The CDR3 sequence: CASSSGPANNEQFF. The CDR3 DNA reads TGTGCCAGCAGCTCCGGGCCGGCAAACAATGAGCAGTTCTTC.

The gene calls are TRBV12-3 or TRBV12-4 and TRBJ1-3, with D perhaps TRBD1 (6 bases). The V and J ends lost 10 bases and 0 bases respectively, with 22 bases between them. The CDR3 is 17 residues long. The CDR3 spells CAISPGQRTLSGNTIYF. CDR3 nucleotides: TGTGCCATCAGCCCTGGACAGCGTACCCTCTCTGGAAACACCATATATTTT.

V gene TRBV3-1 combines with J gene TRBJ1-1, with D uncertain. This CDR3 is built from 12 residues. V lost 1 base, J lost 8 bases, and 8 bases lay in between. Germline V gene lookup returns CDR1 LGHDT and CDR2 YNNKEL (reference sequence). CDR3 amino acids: CASSQVEGEAFF. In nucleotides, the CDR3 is TGTGCCAGCAGCCAAGTCGAAGGGGAAGCTTTCTTT.

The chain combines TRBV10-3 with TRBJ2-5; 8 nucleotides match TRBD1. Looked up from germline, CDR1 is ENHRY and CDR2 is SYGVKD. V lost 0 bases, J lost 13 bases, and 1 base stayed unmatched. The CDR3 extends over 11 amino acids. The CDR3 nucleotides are TGTGCCATCAGTGAGTCGACAGGGGCGTACTTC. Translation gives CAISESTGAYF.

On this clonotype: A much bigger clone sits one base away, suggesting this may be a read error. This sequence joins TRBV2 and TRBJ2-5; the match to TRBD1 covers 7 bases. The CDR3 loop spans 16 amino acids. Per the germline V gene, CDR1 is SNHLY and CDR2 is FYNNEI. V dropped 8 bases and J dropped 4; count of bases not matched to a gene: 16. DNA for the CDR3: TGTGCCAGCCCAACCCCGACAGGGAGTGCTGGAGAGACCCAGTACTTC. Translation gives CASPTPTGSAGETQYF.

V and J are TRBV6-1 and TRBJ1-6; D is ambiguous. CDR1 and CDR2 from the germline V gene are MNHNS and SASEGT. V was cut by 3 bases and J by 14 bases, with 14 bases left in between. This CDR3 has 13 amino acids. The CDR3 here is CASSDGRGKTLHF. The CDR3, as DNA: TGTGCCAGCAGTGATGGACGGGGTAAAACCCTCCACTTT.

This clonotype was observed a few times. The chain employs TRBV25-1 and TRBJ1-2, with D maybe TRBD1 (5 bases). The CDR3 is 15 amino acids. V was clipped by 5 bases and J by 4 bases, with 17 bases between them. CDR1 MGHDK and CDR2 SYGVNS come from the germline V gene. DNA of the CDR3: TGTGCCAGCAGTCCACCGGGCCGGGGGGGCTATGGCTACACCTTC. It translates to CASSPPGRGGYGYTF.

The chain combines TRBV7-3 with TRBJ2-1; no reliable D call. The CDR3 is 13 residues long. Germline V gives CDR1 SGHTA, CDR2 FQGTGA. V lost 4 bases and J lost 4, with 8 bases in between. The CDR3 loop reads CASSSKVYNEQFF. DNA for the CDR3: TGTGCCAGCAGCTCCAAAGTATACAATGAGCAGTTCTTC.

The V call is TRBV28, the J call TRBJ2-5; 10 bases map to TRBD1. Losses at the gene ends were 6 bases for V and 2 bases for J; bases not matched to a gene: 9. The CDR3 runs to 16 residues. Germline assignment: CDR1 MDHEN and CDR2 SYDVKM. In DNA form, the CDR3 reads TGTGCCAGCAGCCGCCGGGACAGGGGCTTTCAAGAGACCCAGTACTTC. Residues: CASSRRDRGFQETQYF.

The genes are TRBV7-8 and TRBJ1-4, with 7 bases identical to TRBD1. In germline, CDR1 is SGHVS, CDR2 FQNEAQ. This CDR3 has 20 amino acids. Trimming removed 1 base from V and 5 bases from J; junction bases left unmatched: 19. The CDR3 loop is CASSLERGPASRGINEKLFF. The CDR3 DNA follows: TGTGCCAGCAGCTTAGAAAGGGGGCCTGCCAGCAGGGGGATAAATGAAAAACTGTTTTTT.